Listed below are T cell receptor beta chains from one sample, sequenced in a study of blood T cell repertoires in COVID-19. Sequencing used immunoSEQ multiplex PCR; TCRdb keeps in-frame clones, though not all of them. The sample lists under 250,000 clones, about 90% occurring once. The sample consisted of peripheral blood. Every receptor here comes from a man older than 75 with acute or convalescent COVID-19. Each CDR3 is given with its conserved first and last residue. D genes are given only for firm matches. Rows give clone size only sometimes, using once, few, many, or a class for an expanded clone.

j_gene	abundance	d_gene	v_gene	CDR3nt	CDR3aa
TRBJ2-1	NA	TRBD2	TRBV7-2	TGTGCCAGCAGGCTAGCGGGGGTATACAATGAGCAGTTCTTC	CASRLAGVYNEQFF
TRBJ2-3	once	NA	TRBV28	TGTGCCAGCCTACGGGACACTAGCACAGATACGCAGTATTTT	CASLRDTSTDTQYF
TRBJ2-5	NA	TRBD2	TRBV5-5	TGTGCCAGCAGCCGTGGACTAGCGGGAGCCGGAGAGACCCAGTACTTC	CASSRGLAGAGETQYF
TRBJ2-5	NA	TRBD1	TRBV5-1	TGCGCCAGCAGCTCGCTCTCACCGGACAGGGGGCAAGAGACCCAGTACTTC	CASSSLSPDRGQETQYF
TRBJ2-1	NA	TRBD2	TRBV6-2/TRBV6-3	TGTGCCAGCAGTTATACTAGCGGGAGAGGGAACAATGAGCAGTTCTTC	CASSYTSGRGNNEQFF
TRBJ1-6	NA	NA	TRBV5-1	TGCGCCAGCACTCCAGGGCGAGAGAATTCACCCCTCCACTTT	CASTPGRENSPLHF
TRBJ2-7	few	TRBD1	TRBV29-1	TGCAGCGTCGGGACAGGGCCCTACGAGCAGTACTTC	CSVGTGPYEQYF
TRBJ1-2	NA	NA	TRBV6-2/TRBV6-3	TGTGCCAGCAGTTGGACTCGATATGGCTACACCTTC	CASSWTRYGYTF
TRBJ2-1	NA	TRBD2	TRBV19	TGTGCCAGTAAGGTACAAGCGGGGGGGCCCTATGAGCAGTTCTTC	CASKVQAGGPYEQFF
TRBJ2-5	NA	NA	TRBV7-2	TGTGCCAGCAGCTTAGTATCGGCGGGGAGGGGGAGCCAGTACTTC	CASSLVSAGRGSQYF
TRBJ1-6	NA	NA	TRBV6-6	TGTGCCAGCAGTTACTCGACAGAACGCTCACCCCTCCACTTT	CASSYSTERSPLHF
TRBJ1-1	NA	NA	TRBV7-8	TGTGCCAGCAGCCGGGATTCCAGGAATTTAGGCACTGAAGCTTTCTTT	CASSRDSRNLGTEAFF
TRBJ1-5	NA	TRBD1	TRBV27	TGTGCCAGCAGTTTGTGGGGTGCGGGACAGGGTGTTGGGAATCAGCCCCAGCATTTT	CASSLWGAGQGVGNQPQHF
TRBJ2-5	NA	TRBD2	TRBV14	TGTGCCAGCAGCCGGGGACTAGCCAGGGGGGCGGAGACCCAGTACTTC	CASSRGLARGAETQYF
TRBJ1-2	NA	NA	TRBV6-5	TGTGCCACAGGGAACTATGGCTACACCTTC	CATGNYGYTF
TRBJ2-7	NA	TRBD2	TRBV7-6	TGTGCCAGCAGCACTGGGACTAGCGGTAGCTACGAGCAGTACTTC	CASSTGTSGSYEQYF
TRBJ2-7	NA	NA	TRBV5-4	TGTGCCAGCAGCTTGGGAGGGGGGGCATCCTACGAGCAGTACTTC	CASSLGGGASYEQYF
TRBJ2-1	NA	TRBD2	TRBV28	TGTGCCAGCAGACCTACTAGCGGGGGGCATTACAATGAGCAGTTCTTC	CASRPTSGGHYNEQFF
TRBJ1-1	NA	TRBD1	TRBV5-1	TGCGCCAGCAGCACTACCCTGCGGGACAGGGGACAAATCGCCAGGAACACTGAAGCTTTCTTT	CASSTTLRDRGQIARNTEAFF
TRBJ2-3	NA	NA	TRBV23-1	TGCGCCAGCCCCCCAAACAGGGTAAGGACAGATACGCAGTATTTT	CASPPNRVRTDTQYF
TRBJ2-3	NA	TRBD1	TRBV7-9	TGTGCCAGCAGCTGGGGGACAGGGAAGGATACGCAGTATTTT	CASSWGTGKDTQYF
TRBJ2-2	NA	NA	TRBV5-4	TGTGCCAGCAGCTTCAGTCGAACCGGGGAGCTGTTTTTT	CASSFSRTGELFF
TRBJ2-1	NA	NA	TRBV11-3	TGTGCCAGCAGCTTAGCTGGGACTCTCTCCTACAATGAGCAGTTCTTC	CASSLAGTLSYNEQFF
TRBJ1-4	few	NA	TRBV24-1	TGTGCCACCAGCGGCTTGGGCAATGAAAAACTGTTTTTT	CATSGLGNEKLFF
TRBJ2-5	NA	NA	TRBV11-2	TGTGCCAGCAGCTTAGGGGCAGAGACCCAGTACTTC	CASSLGAETQYF
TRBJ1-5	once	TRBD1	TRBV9	TGTGCCAGCAGCGTAGGGGACAGGGAACGGGGGTCAGCCCAGCATTTT	CASSVGDRERGSAQHF
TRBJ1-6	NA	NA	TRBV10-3	TGTGCCATCAGTGAGTCGAAGGCAGGCGATAATTCACCCCTCCACTTT	CAISESKAGDNSPLHF
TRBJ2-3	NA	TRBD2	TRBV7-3	TGTGCCAGCAGTCCACCGGGACTAGCGGGAGGGGTAACGCAGTATTTT	CASSPPGLAGGVTQYF
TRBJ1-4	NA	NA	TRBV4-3	TGCGCCAGCAGCCAAGATCCGGGGGATCTTCCAACTAATGAAAAACTGTTTTTT	CASSQDPGDLPTNEKLFF